The T cell receptor (beta chain) described here comes from a study of cytomegalovirus exposure and HLA in healthy donors. Study-wide findings and caveats: TRBV6-2, TRBV6-3 and some other V segments were excluded as indistinguishable. Across donors, presence/absence analyses took sequencing depth to be roughly uniform.

The study ran its PCR with 60 Vbeta and 13 Jbeta primers. Generated by immunoSEQ multiplex PCR, the TCRdb table keeps only in-frame clones and is missing some. This table has about 190,000 clones, roughly 77% appearing once. Note on this clone: No antigen is known for it.

The donors comprised healthy bone marrow donors. The donors, nominally healthy at sampling, likely had unrecorded immune exposures. Germline V CDR1 and CDR2: WSHSY, SAAADI. With 8 bases removed from V and 4 bases from J, the gap between germline ends came to 13 bases. The CDR3 runs 13 residues. This TCR was sampled from a man in his forties or fifties in good health and CMV-seropositive. The chain has TRBV10-2 and TRBJ2-3; D may be TRBD1 (6 bases). The material sequenced was PBMCs. The CDR3 nucleotides are TGCGCCAGCCGGGACAAGTCGCCAGATACGCAGTATTTT. Residues: CASRDKSPDTQYF.